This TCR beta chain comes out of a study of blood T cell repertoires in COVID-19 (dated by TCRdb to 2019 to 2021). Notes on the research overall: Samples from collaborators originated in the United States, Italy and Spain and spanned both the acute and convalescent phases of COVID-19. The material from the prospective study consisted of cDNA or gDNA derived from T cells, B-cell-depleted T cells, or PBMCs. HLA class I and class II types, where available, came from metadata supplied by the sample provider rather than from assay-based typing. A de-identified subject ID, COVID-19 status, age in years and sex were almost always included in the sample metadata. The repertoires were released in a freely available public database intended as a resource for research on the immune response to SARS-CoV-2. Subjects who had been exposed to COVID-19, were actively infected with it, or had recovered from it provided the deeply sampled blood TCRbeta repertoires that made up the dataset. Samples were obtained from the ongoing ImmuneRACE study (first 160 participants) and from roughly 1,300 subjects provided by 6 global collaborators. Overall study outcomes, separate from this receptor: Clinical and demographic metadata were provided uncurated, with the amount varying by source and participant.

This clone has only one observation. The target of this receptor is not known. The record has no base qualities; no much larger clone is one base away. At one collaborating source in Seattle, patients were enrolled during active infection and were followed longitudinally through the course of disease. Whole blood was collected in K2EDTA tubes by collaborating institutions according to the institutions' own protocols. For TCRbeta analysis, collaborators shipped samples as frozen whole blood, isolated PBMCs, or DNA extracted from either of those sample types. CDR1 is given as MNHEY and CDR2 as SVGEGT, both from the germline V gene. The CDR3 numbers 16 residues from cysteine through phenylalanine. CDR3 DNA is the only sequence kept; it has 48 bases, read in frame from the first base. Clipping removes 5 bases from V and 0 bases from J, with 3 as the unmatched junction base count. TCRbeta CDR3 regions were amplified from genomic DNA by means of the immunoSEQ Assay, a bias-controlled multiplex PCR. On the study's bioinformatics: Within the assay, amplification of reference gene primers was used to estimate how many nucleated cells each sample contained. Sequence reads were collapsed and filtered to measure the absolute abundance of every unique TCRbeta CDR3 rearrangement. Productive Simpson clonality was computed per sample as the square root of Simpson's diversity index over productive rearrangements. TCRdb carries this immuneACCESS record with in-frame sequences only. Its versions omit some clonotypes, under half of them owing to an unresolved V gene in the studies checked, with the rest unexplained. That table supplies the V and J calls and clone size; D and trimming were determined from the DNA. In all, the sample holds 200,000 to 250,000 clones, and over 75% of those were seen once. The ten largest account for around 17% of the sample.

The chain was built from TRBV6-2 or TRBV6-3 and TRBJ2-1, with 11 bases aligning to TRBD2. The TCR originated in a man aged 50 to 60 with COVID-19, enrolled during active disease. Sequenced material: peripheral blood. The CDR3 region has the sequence CASSPGTSGSYNEQFF. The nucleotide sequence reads TGTGCCAGCAGTCCGGGGACTAGCGGCTCCTACAATGAGCAGTTCTTC.